The 15 T cell receptor beta chains in this list originate from one sample, sequenced in a study of blood T cells in healthy people across ages. Sample-barcoded 5' priming and a J-beta primer mix drove a second PCR of about 6 to 11 cycles. MiXCR was run by TCRdb on the 5' RACE reads, yielding one entry per CDR3 protein. The sample contains about 1.1 million distinct CDR3 sequences, under 40% of which appear only once. What was sequenced was blood. These receptors originate from a man aged 18 to 35 in good health.

The gene calls are TRBV28 and TRBJ2-5; D tentatively reads TRBD1 or TRBD2 (5 bases each). The germline V and J ends were trimmed by 4 bases and 4 bases, with 13 bases remaining between them. Germline CDR1 MDHEN, CDR2 SYDVKM. This CDR3 comprises 14 residues. This CDR3 is CASSSGRGGETQYF. CDR3 coding DNA: TGTGCCAGCAGTTCCGGACGGGGCGGAGAGACCCAGTACTTC.

There are a few counts of this clonotype. The chain is built from TRBV4-3 and TRBJ1-2, with a possible D match to TRBD1 (5 bases). This CDR3 is 15 amino acids long. CDR1 is LGHNA, CDR2 YSLEER, per germline. With 0 bases removed from V and 4 bases from J, the gap between germline ends came to 12 bases. CDR3 bases: TGCGCCAGCAGCCAAGATCCAGGGCCGACCTATGGCTACACCTTC. Its translation: CASSQDPGPTYGYTF.

This clonotype showed up just a few times. J is TRBJ2-4 and V is TRBV20-1; D is unclear. This CDR3 has 15 residues. From germline, CDR1 is DFQATT and CDR2 SNEGSKA (reference sequence). Deletions cut 4 bases from V and 0 bases from J, with 13 bases between. In nucleotides, the CDR3 is TGCAGTGCTACCCCAGAAGAGGAAGCCAAAAACATTCAGTACTTC. Translated: CSATPEEEAKNIQYF.

The table lists this clonotype with a few counts. The chain links TRBV12-3 or TRBV12-4 to TRBJ2-7; 7 bases map to TRBD1. CDR3 size: 15 residues. The J segment lost 0 bases and the V segment lost 1 base, leaving 3 bases of the junction unmatched. CDR3: CASSLGQGDSYEQYF. CDR3 nucleotides: TGTGCCAGCAGTTTAGGTCAGGGGGACTCCTACGAGCAGTACTTC.

The CDR3 sequence: CASSDPSGRDIPNEQFF. CDR3 sequence (DNA): TGCGCCAGCAGCGACCCTAGCGGGAGGGACATACCGAATGAGCAGTTCTTC. This chain links TRBV5-1 with TRBJ2-1, with 12 bases identical to TRBD2. V gave up 4 bases and J gave up 7 bases; unmatched junction bases: 12. The CDR3 runs to 17 residues. Germline-derived CDR1 and CDR2 are SGHRS and YFSETQ.

J is TRBJ2-3 and V is TRBV20-1; 11 nucleotides match TRBD2. CDR3 size: 16 residues. Germline V gives CDR1 DFQATT, CDR2 SNEGSKA (reference sequence). Trimming at V came to 2 bases and at J to 8 bases, leaving 12 bases not matched to a gene. Here the CDR3 DNA reads TGCAGTGCTAGAACCAACACTAGCGGGAGTTATGGTACGCAGTATTTT. This codes for CSARTNTSGSYGTQYF.

In regard to this clonotype: A read error may be the cause here, since a much bigger clone is one base away. This chain links TRBV25-1 with TRBJ2-6, with D possibly matching TRBD1 (5 bases). This CDR3 has 11 residues. Germline V gene sequence: CDR1 MGHDK, CDR2 SYGVNS. The DNA of the CDR3 is TGTGCCAGCTTTGGGGCCAGCGTCCTGACTTTC. Its translation: CASFGASVLTF.

The chain carries TRBV29-1 and TRBJ2-6; unclear D gene. From germline, CDR1 is SQVTM and CDR2 ANQGSEA. The CDR3 is 13 amino acids. The V and J ends lost 3 bases and 2 bases respectively, with 5 bases between them. The CDR3 loop is CSVDGAGANVLTF. The CDR3 DNA reads TGCAGCGTTGATGGGGCTGGGGCCAACGTCCTGACTTTC.

This clonotype was found a few times. The chain has TRBV12-3 or TRBV12-4 and TRBJ2-3; D may be TRBD1 (5 bases). This CDR3 is built from 17 residues. Trimming removed 1 base from V and 3 bases from J, with 17 bases in between. CDR3 loop: CASSLESRVWATDTQYF. The CDR3 region has the DNA TGTGCCAGCAGTTTAGAAAGCAGGGTATGGGCGACAGATACGCAGTATTTT.

The chain carries TRBV29-1 and TRBJ2-1; D remains ambiguous. The V and J ends lost 1 base and 9 bases respectively, with 7 bases between them. Germline CDR1 reads SQVTM; CDR2 reads ANQGSEA. The CDR3 is 11 amino acids. Here the CDR3 reads CSVEGGREQFF. The CDR3, as DNA: TGCAGCGTTGAAGGCGGTCGTGAGCAGTTCTTC.

The V and J genes are TRBV6-1 and TRBJ1-1; 11 bases line up with TRBD1. The length of the CDR3 is 15 residues. V dropped 5 bases and J dropped 8; count of bases not matched to a gene: 10. Germline V gives CDR1 MNHNS, CDR2 SASEGT. CDR3 sequence: CASSSIRDRGGEAFF. The DNA of the CDR3 is TGTGCCAGCAGTTCTATTAGGGACAGGGGGGGCGAAGCTTTCTTT.

As to this clonotype: A junction end diverges from the germline sequence, so it may reflect a read error. The chain is built from TRBV13 and TRBJ1-6; D gene unclear. This CDR3 comprises 15 residues. Germline values: CDR1 PRHDT, CDR2 FYEKMQ (reference sequence). The CDR3 sequence is CAGSLGEGGNSPLHF. CDR3 coding DNA: TGTGCCGGCAGCTTAGGTGAGGGTGGTAATTCACCCCTCCACTTT.

This clonotype turned up a few times. The chain has TRBV20-1 and TRBJ2-7; TRBD2 is a possible D gene (6 bases). Trimming removed 2 bases at V and 6 bases at J, with 14 bases between. CDR1 is DFQATT, CDR2 SNEGSKA, per germline (reference sequence). This CDR3 has 13 residues. The CDR3 reads CSARWRAVSEQYF. CDR3 coding DNA: TGCAGTGCTAGATGGAGGGCCGTTAGCGAGCAGTACTTC.

This clonotype was seen a few times. The chain employs TRBV28 and TRBJ2-3; 8 bases match TRBD2. This CDR3 has 13 residues. Germline V gene lookup returns CDR1 MDHEN and CDR2 SYDVKM. Unmatched junction bases numbered 5, after V lost 10 bases and J lost 2 bases. Written as DNA, the CDR3 is TGTGCCACCGGGGGACTAGTCACAGATACGCAGTATTTT. Translation gives CATGGLVTDTQYF. Variable domain in full (rest from reference TRBV28 and TRBJ2-3): DVKVTQSSRYLVKRTGEKVFLECVQDMDHENMFWYRQDPGLGLRLIYFSYDVKMKEKGDIPEGYSVSREKKERFSLILESASTNQTSMYLCATGGLVTDTQYFGPGTRLTVL.

Points on this clonotype: A read error may explain this, as a much larger clone is one base away. The V call is TRBV12-3 or TRBV12-4, the J call TRBJ2-3; perhaps TRBD2 as D (6 bases). This CDR3 has 18 amino acids. V was cut by 0 bases and J by 5 bases, with 21 bases left in between. CDR3 sequence reads: CASSLAQVASVIGDTQYF. CDR3 bases: TGTGCCAGCAGTTTAGCGCAGGTGGCTAGCGTGATCGGAGATACGCAGTATTTT.